Presented here are 19 T cell receptor beta chains from one specimen sequenced in a study of blood T cell repertoires in COVID-19. Measured with immunoSEQ multiplex PCR; TCRdb has only the in-frame clones, and not every one. The profile covers about 34,000 clones, with roughly 80% appearing a single time and around a third taken by the ten largest. Material: peripheral blood. All receptors come from an elderly man with acute or convalescent COVID-19.

V is TRBV7-9 and J is TRBJ2-4, with 8 bases matching TRBD1. J gave up 6 bases and V 5 bases, and 9 bases lay outside the gene matches. The CDR3 is 15 amino acids. Germline loops: CDR1 SEHNR, CDR2 FQNEAQ (reference sequence). The CDR3 sequence: CASSMRGQGGNIQYF. The CDR3 DNA is TGTGCCAGCAGCATGAGAGGACAGGGTGGAAACATTCAGTACTTC.

The V gene is TRBV6-5, the J gene TRBJ1-6; D may be TRBD1 (6 bases). Germline CDR1 MNHEY, CDR2 SVGAGI. Trimming removed 8 bases from V and 9 bases from J, with 20 bases in between. This CDR3 region has 15 residues. CDR3 DNA sequence: TGTGCCAGCGGGTTGTCTTGGGACATTGGTTCACCCCTCCACTTT. Translated: CASGLSWDIGSPLHF.

V and J are TRBV27 and TRBJ2-2; weak D call: TRBD2 (11 bases). CDR1 and CDR2 from the germline V gene are MNHEY and SMNVEV (reference sequence). The CDR3 is 21 residues long. The V gene lost 2 bases and the J gene lost 6 bases, with 31 bases spanning the gap. CDR3 nucleotides: TGTGCCAGCAGTTTAGGGACAGGGGTACTAGCGGGAGAGTTCCCCCCCGGGGAGCTGTTTTTT. The encoded protein is CASSLGTGVLAGEFPPGELFF.

This clone has just a few counts. The gene calls are TRBV5-5 and TRBJ1-6; 12 bases are shared with TRBD1. With V trimmed by 0 bases and J by 9 bases, 4 bases remained unmatched. Germline V lookup: CDR1 SGHKS, CDR2 YYEKEE (reference sequence). CDR3 length: 16 amino acids. CDR3 amino acids: CASSLGDRGHSSPLHF. In DNA, the CDR3 is TGTGCCAGCAGCTTGGGGGACAGGGGGCACAGTTCACCCCTCCACTTT.

This clone has just a few counts. The chain joins TRBV28 to TRBJ2-1; D may be TRBD2 (7 bases). Germline V gene lookup returns CDR1 MDHEN and CDR2 SYDVKM. With 2 bases removed from V and 7 bases from J, the gap between germline ends came to 9 bases. This CDR3 has 13 amino acids. The CDR3 here is CASSLRGGNEQFF. CDR3 nucleotides: TGTGCCAGCAGTTTAAGGGGGGGGAATGAGCAGTTCTTC.

On this clone itself: The junction differs from germline at one of its ends, possibly a read error. J is TRBJ2-7 and V is TRBV30, with 10 bases identical to TRBD1. CDR3 length: 13 residues. Germline CDR1 is GTSNPN and CDR2 is SVGIG (reference sequence). The CDR3 protein is CAWSFAQGQGRGF. CDR3 coding DNA: TGTGCCTGGAGTTTCGCCCAGGGACAGGGGCGTGGGTTC. Full variable domain (outside the CDR3, taken from reference TRBV30 and TRBJ2-7): SQTIHQWPATLVQPVGSPLSLECTVEGTSNPNLYWYRQAAGRGLQLLFYSVGIGQISSEVPQNLSASRPQDRQFILSSKKLLLSDSGFYLCAWSFAQGQGRGFGPGTRLTVT.

The chain carries TRBV5-1 and TRBJ2-2; 10 bases match TRBD1. Trimming took 4 bases from V and 6 from J; bases not matched to a gene: 15. The CDR3 extends over 18 amino acids. Germline V gives CDR1 SGHRS, CDR2 YFSETQ. CDR3 amino acids: CASSGRTGGDWLSGELFF. The CDR3 DNA sequence: TGCGCCAGCAGCGGACGGACAGGGGGAGATTGGTTATCCGGGGAGCTGTTTTTT.

V is TRBV19 and J is TRBJ2-5, with 8 positions matching TRBD2. Germline assignment: CDR1 LNHDA and CDR2 SQIVND (reference sequence). The junction had 11 bases not matched to a gene; V was cut back by 3 bases and J by 5 bases. The CDR3 has 16 amino acids. The CDR3: CASSMRTGGWLETQYF. Written as DNA, the CDR3 is TGTGCCAGTAGTATGCGCACGGGAGGGTGGTTGGAGACCCAGTACTTC. Filled out from reference TRBV19 and TRBJ2-5, the complete variable domain reads DGGITQSPKYLFRKEGQNVTLSCEQNLNHDAMYWYRQDPGQGLRLIYYSQIVNDFQKGDIAEGYSVSREKKESFPLTVTSAQKNPTAFYLCASSMRTGGWLETQYFGPGTRLLVL.

This sequence joins TRBV5-4 and TRBJ2-7; TRBD1 is a possible D gene (6 bases). There are 15 residues in the CDR3. V lost 4 bases and J 7 bases, leaving 21 bases between the germline ends. Germline V CDR1 and CDR2: SGHNT, YYREEE (reference sequence). In nucleotides, the CDR3 is TGTGCCAGCAGCAAACTCGGGACAAATCGTCGGGAGCAGTACTTC. This sequence encodes CASSKLGTNRREQYF. Using reference TRBV5-4 and TRBJ2-7 for the parts outside the CDR3, the full variable domain is ETGVTQSPTHLIKTRGQQVTLRCSSQSGHNTVSWYQQALGQGPQFIFQYYREEENGRGNFPPRFSGLQFPNYSSELNVNALELDDSALYLCASSKLGTNRREQYFGPGTRLTVT.

The genes are TRBV4-1 and TRBJ2-1, with TRBD1 identical over 10 bases. The CDR3 has 15 residues. The J segment lost 3 bases and the V segment lost 3 bases, leaving 2 bases of the junction unmatched. Germline V CDR1 and CDR2: MGHRA, YSYEKL. The CDR3 spells CASSHGTGDYNEQFF. CDR3 bases: TGCGCCAGCAGCCACGGGACAGGGGACTACAATGAGCAGTTCTTC.

V and J are TRBV28 and TRBJ1-6; D possibly corresponds to TRBD1 (5 bases). The length of the CDR3 is 17 residues. The germline V and J ends were trimmed by 5 bases and 0 bases, with 14 bases remaining between them. The V gene's germline CDR1 is MDHEN and CDR2 SYDVKM. The CDR3 nucleotides read TGTGCCAGCAGTCCCGCAGGGTGGAGCTCCTATAATTCACCCCTCCACTTT. This encodes CASSPAGWSSYNSPLHF.

The chain has TRBV5-1 and TRBJ1-2, with D unresolved. The germline CDR1 and CDR2 sequences are SGHRS and YFSETQ. V was shortened by 4 bases and J by 2 bases, with 12 bases between the two germline ends. The CDR3 totals 14 residues. Here the CDR3 reads CASSTRSGNYGYTF. DNA for the CDR3: TGCGCCAGCAGCACACGGAGCGGCAACTATGGCTACACCTTC.

This clone was seen once. The chain employs TRBV7-3 and TRBJ2-1; TRBD1 matches at 8 bases. Germline CDR1 SGHTA, CDR2 FQGTGA. The CDR3 consists of 16 residues. The V and J ends lost 5 bases and 0 bases, in that order; junction bases with no gene match: 6. In nucleotides, the CDR3 is TGTGCCAGCAGCCTCGGGACAGGTAGCTCCTACAATGAGCAGTTCTTC. It translates to CASSLGTGSSYNEQFF.

This rearrangement joins TRBV7-2 to TRBJ1-2; 8 bases align to TRBD1. Germline CDR1 reads SGHTA; CDR2 reads FQGNSA. With 5 bases clipped from V and 8 bases from J, the junction kept 7 bases outside the gene matches. The CDR3 loop spans 13 amino acids. The CDR3 DNA follows: TGTGCCAGCAGCAATCGACAGGGGAGGGGCTACACCTTC. Amino acid sequence: CASSNRQGRGYTF.

The chain combines TRBV30 with TRBJ2-2; tentative D call: TRBD2 (6 bases). V lost 4 bases to trimming and J lost 4 bases, with 19 bases between them. CDR3 length: 16 amino acids. Germline CDR1 is GTSNPN and CDR2 is SVGIG (reference sequence). CDR3 region: CAWNVGRIRATGELFF. The CDR3 region has the DNA TGTGCCTGGAACGTGGGGAGGATCAGGGCCACCGGGGAGCTGTTTTTT.

This chain links TRBV28 with TRBJ1-2; D is uncertain. The CDR3 length is 11 residues. V was pared by 1 base and J by 5 bases, with 2 bases between. CDR1 MDHEN and CDR2 SYDVKM come from the germline V gene. The CDR3 sequence: CASSLSYGYTF. Written as DNA, the CDR3 is TGTGCCAGCAGTTTATCGTATGGCTACACCTTC.

The chain combines TRBV7-3 with TRBJ2-3; 9 bases line up with TRBD2. V gave up 5 bases and J gave up 6 bases; unmatched junction bases: 12. The germline V gene encodes CDR1 SGHTA and CDR2 FQGTGA. The CDR3 contains 16 residues. The CDR3 nucleotides read TGTGCCAGCAGCCTCCTTCCTCTAGCGGGAACCGATACGCAGTATTTT. Translation gives CASSLLPLAGTDTQYF.

The V gene is TRBV7-2, the J gene TRBJ2-1; D is uncertain. Germline CDR1 is SGHTA and CDR2 is FQGNSA. The V gene lost 6 bases and the J gene lost 0 bases, with 12 bases spanning the gap. The CDR3 spans 15 residues. CDR3 in amino acids: CASSPSSSSYNEQFF. DNA of the CDR3: TGTGCCAGCAGTCCTTCCTCGAGCTCCTACAATGAGCAGTTCTTC.

There are a few counts of this clone. The chain is built from TRBV6-1 and TRBJ2-5; TRBD2 matches 7 bases. This CDR3 has 17 residues. Germline V gene lookup returns CDR1 MNHNS and CDR2 SASEGT. The V and J ends lost 4 bases and 2 bases, in that order; junction bases with no gene match: 13. Here the CDR3 DNA reads TGTGCCAGCAGTGGGCTTTGGGGGAGGGAGAATCAAGAGACCCAGTACTTC. It codes for CASSGLWGRENQETQYF.